This T cell receptor beta chain emerged from a study of T cell responses to AZD1222 COVID-19 vaccine. This table comes from immunoSEQ multiplex PCR, and its TCRdb copy is limited to in-frame clones, with some not included. The table includes 100,000 to 150,000 clones, around 87% detected once. V was pared by 0 bases and J by 5 bases, with 13 bases between. The CDR3 runs to 16 residues. From germline, CDR1 is LGHNA and CDR2 YNFKEQ. This TCR was recovered from an adult in good health. The V gene is TRBV4-2, the J gene TRBJ1-4; D possibly corresponds to TRBD1 (5 bases). Specimen: peripheral blood, collected on day 0 of AZD1222 vaccination. CDR3 loop: CASSQDRGGANEKLFF. The CDR3 DNA reads TGTGCCAGCAGCCAAGATCGGGGCGGCGCCAATGAAAAACTGTTTTTT.